One sample yielded the 28 T cell receptor beta chains listed below, sequenced in a study of blood T cell repertoires in COVID-19. TCRdb's table, derived via immunoSEQ multiplex PCR, lists solely in-frame clones and lacks some. Of about 88,000 clones in the sample, approximately 90% are singletons; the top ten hold over 2.5%. The sample comprised peripheral blood. Receptor source: a woman aged 80 or over with acute or convalescent COVID-19.

V usage is TRBV27 and J usage is TRBJ2-6; D possibly corresponds to TRBD1 (6 bases). The CDR3 covers 15 residues. The germline V and J ends were trimmed by 5 bases and 4 bases, with 12 bases remaining between them. In germline, CDR1 is MNHEY, CDR2 SMNVEV (reference sequence). This CDR3 reads CASSAVGAGANVLTF. In DNA form, the CDR3 reads TGTGCCAGCAGTGCTGTGGGGGCGGGGGCCAACGTCCTGACTTTC.

The J gene is TRBJ1-5, the V gene TRBV28; the D is unclear. Germline V gene lookup returns CDR1 MDHEN and CDR2 SYDVKM. This CDR3 contains 15 residues. V was clipped by 6 bases and J by 0 bases, with 12 bases between them. The DNA of the CDR3 is TGTGCCAGCAGCCAGACAAGTTATAGCAATCAGCCCCAGCATTTT. Translated, it gives CASSQTSYSNQPQHF.

The chain joins TRBV18 to TRBJ1-1; 8 bases align to TRBD1. After removal of 4 bases from V and 0 bases from J, the junction contained 4 bases not matched to a gene. The length of the CDR3 is 15 residues. Germline CDR1 KGHSH, CDR2 LQKENI. As DNA, the CDR3 is TGTGCCAGCTCACTCCGGACAGGGATGAACACTGAAGCTTTCTTT. Its translation: CASSLRTGMNTEAFF. The variable domain in full, with the rest retrieved from reference TRBV18 and TRBJ1-1, is NAGVMQNPRHLVRRRGQEARLRCSPMKGHSHVYWYRQLPEEGLKFMVYLQKENIIDESGMPKERFSAEFPKEGPSILRIQQVVRGDSAAYFCASSLRTGMNTEAFFGQGTRLTVV.

This rearrangement joins TRBV18 to TRBJ2-5, with TRBD1 matching 8 bases. V lost 5 bases to trimming and J lost 4 bases; unmatched junction nucleotides: 9. The germline CDR1 and CDR2 sequences are KGHSH and LQKENI. The CDR3 totals 15 residues. DNA for the CDR3: TGTGCCAGCTCATCGGGACAGGTATTGGGAGAGACCCAGTACTTC. Amino acid sequence: CASSSGQVLGETQYF.

The chain employs TRBV6-5 and TRBJ1-2; D may be TRBD1 (6 bases). CDR3 length equals 11 residues. From germline, CDR1 is MNHEY and CDR2 SVGAGI. Trimming pared 8 bases from V and 6 bases from J, leaving 10 bases between. As DNA, the CDR3 is TGTGCCAGCCGGCAGGGGCATGGCTACACCTTC. This codes for CASRQGHGYTF.

This clone was seen more than once but under ten times. This rearrangement joins TRBV9 to TRBJ1-1; D unclear. The germline V gene has CDR1 SGDLS and CDR2 YYNGEE. The CDR3 loop spans 13 amino acids. The ends were cut back, 6 bases at V and 0 bases at J, with 9 bases in the middle. Here the CDR3 DNA reads TGTGCCAGCACCCCCGGTATGAACACTGAAGCTTTCTTT. This translates into CASTPGMNTEAFF.

This chain uses TRBV19 with TRBJ1-2; the D gene is possibly TRBD1 (6 bases). Trimming took off 9 bases at V and 7 bases at J, with 27 bases between the two ends. The CDR3 consists of 16 residues. Germline CDR1 and CDR2: LNHDA and SQIVND (reference sequence). The CDR3 protein is CASLPGTPTSKGGYTF. CDR3 coding DNA: TGTGCCAGCCTCCCCGGGACACCGACCTCAAAGGGTGGCTACACCTTC.

This sequence joins TRBV7-2 and TRBJ1-5; 9 positions match TRBD1. Germline CDR1 is SGHTA and CDR2 is FQGNSA. The CDR3 totals 14 residues. With V trimmed by 6 bases and J by 2 bases, 2 bases remained unmatched. CDR3 in amino acids: CASSWDRGNQPQHF. The CDR3 DNA follows: TGTGCCAGCAGTTGGGACAGGGGCAATCAGCCCCAGCATTTT.

The chain combines TRBV28 with TRBJ2-7; D remains ambiguous. CDR3 length equals 14 residues. Germline CDR1 is MDHEN and CDR2 is SYDVKM. Trimming took 2 bases from V and 7 from J, leaving 15 bases between them. The CDR3 loop is CASSLIVTPSEQYF. The CDR3 DNA follows: TGTGCCAGCAGTTTAATCGTAACCCCTAGTGAGCAGTACTTC.

This chain connects TRBV6-5 to TRBJ1-6; TRBD1 agrees at 7 bases. The V segment lost 5 bases and the J segment 1 base; nucleotides outside the gene matches: 2. CDR3 length: 15 amino acids. Looked up from germline, CDR1 is MNHEY and CDR2 is SVGAGI. The CDR3 is CASSLQGSYNSPLHF. CDR3 DNA: TGTGCCAGCAGTCTACAGGGGTCCTATAATTCACCCCTCCACTTT.

The CDR3 sequence is CASSLREGRFNEQFF. CDR3 DNA: TGTGCCAGCAGCCTGCGGGAGGGCCGATTCAATGAGCAGTTCTTC. The V gene is TRBV11-2, the J gene TRBJ2-1; 9 nucleotides agree with TRBD2. Germline CDR1 is SGHAT and CDR2 is FQNNGV. The V gene end was trimmed by 5 bases and the J gene end by 6 bases; junction bases not matched to a gene: 8. The CDR3 contains 15 residues.

The chain links TRBV6-5 to TRBJ1-1, with D possibly being TRBD1 (6 bases). The V gene's germline CDR1 is MNHEY and CDR2 SVGAGI. V was shortened by 5 bases and J by 0 bases, with 10 bases between the two germline ends. This CDR3 comprises 14 residues. This CDR3 reads CASSPQGMNTEAFF. The CDR3 nucleotides are TGTGCCAGCAGTCCCCAGGGGATGAACACTGAAGCTTTCTTT.

This clone was recorded only once. This rearrangement joins TRBV19 to TRBJ1-4, with 7 nucleotides matching TRBD1. This CDR3 spans 14 amino acids. From germline, CDR1 is LNHDA and CDR2 SQIVND (reference sequence). V was clipped by 10 bases and J by 8 bases; unmatched bases: 13. In DNA form, the CDR3 reads TGTGCCACGGCGTTCTCGGCAGGGGGGGAAAAACTGTTTTTT. It translates to CATAFSAGGEKLFF.

The DNA for the CDR3 is TGCAGCGCTGCAGGGGGACAAGAGACCCAGTACTTC. Translation: CSAAGGQETQYF. The rearrangement links TRBV29-1 to TRBJ2-5, with 7 bases matching TRBD1. There are 12 residues in the CDR3. Germline values: CDR1 SQVTM, CDR2 ANQGSEA. J gave up 2 bases and V 7 bases, and 4 bases lay outside the gene matches.

The chain joins TRBV5-1 to TRBJ2-2; 9 bases align to TRBD1. The CDR3 loop spans 16 amino acids. Germline CDR1 reads SGHRS; CDR2 reads YFSETQ. Trimming removed 0 bases from V and 6 bases from J; junction bases left unmatched: 6. CDR3 protein: CASSLVTTGGSGELFF. Here the CDR3 DNA reads TGCGCCAGCAGCTTGGTAACGACAGGGGGGTCCGGGGAGCTGTTTTTT.

CDR3 nucleotide sequence: TGTGCCAGCAGTTTCATAACAGCTAACTATGGCTACACCTTC. Translation: CASSFITANYGYTF. The chain joins TRBV6-5 to TRBJ1-2; D unclear. V was clipped by 4 bases and J by 0 bases, with 9 bases between them. The CDR3 spans 14 residues. Germline V gives CDR1 MNHEY, CDR2 SVGAGI.

The chain recombines TRBV9 with TRBJ2-3; D remains ambiguous. The CDR3 consists of 13 residues. In germline, CDR1 is SGDLS, CDR2 YYNGEE. V lost 0 bases to trimming and J lost 2 bases, with 4 bases between them. The CDR3 loop reads CASSVAFTDTQYF. The CDR3 DNA reads TGTGCCAGCAGCGTAGCTTTCACAGATACGCAGTATTTT.

V usage is TRBV5-1 and J usage is TRBJ2-1; 7 bases agree with TRBD2. V was pared by 3 bases and J by 0 bases, with 3 bases of the junction left unmatched. The CDR3 runs 15 residues. Germline CDR1 is SGHRS and CDR2 is YFSETQ. CDR3 in amino acids: CASSSSGNSYNEQFF. The DNA for the CDR3 is TGCGCCAGCAGCTCTAGCGGAAACTCCTACAATGAGCAGTTCTTC.

The chain has TRBV9 and TRBJ2-2; D not certain. V shed 2 bases and J shed 0 bases, with 5 bases lying between them. Germline CDR1 is SGDLS and CDR2 is YYNGEE. The CDR3 has 14 residues. The CDR3 sequence is CASSVAANTGELFF. As DNA, the CDR3 is TGTGCCAGCAGCGTCGCGGCGAACACCGGGGAGCTGTTTTTT.

The chain joins TRBV18 to TRBJ2-7; 9 bases agree with TRBD2. CDR1 is KGHSH and CDR2 is LQKENI in the germline V gene. V was pared by 3 bases and J by 3 bases, with 9 bases of the junction left unmatched. The CDR3 extends over 16 amino acids. The DNA of the CDR3 is TGTGCCAGCTCACCTAGCGGGAGTAAGGGTGGCTACGAGCAGTACTTC. It is translated as CASSPSGSKGGYEQYF.

The V call is TRBV24-1, the J call TRBJ2-1; D is unresolved. With 5 bases removed from V and 0 bases from J, the gap between germline ends came to 13 bases. CDR1 is KGHDR, CDR2 SFDVKD, per germline. The CDR3 extends over 16 amino acids. CDR3 nucleotides: TGTGCCACCAGTGGAAGAGGTGGCAGCTCCTACAATGAGCAGTTCTTC. This codes for CATSGRGGSSYNEQFF.

The chain couples TRBV2 to TRBJ1-1, with D possibly TRBD1 on 5 matching bases. CDR3 length: 13 residues. Trimming cost V 5 bases and J 4 bases, with 11 bases left between them. Per germline, CDR1 SNHLY and CDR2 FYNNEI. The CDR3 DNA follows: TGTGCCAGCAGTAGAGAAAGGGGCACTGAAGCTTTCTTT. It is translated as CASSRERGTEAFF. Variable domain in full (rest from reference TRBV2 and TRBJ1-1): EPEVTQTPSHQVTQMGQEVILRCVPISNHLYFYWYRQILGQKVEFLVSFYNNEISEKSEIFDDQFSVERPDGSNFTLKIRSTKLEDSAMYFCASSRERGTEAFFGQGTRLTVV.

The chain combines TRBV28 with TRBJ2-3; D ambiguous. The CDR3 runs to 12 residues. Trimming took off 5 bases at V and 5 bases at J, with 8 bases between the two ends. Germline V gene data show CDR1 as MDHEN and CDR2 as SYDVKM. CDR3 protein: CASSPPIDTQYF. CDR3 sequence (DNA): TGTGCCAGCAGTCCCCCCATAGATACGCAGTATTTT.

The V and J genes are TRBV6-5 and TRBJ1-2; TRBD1 matches 8 bases. With V trimmed by 5 bases and J by 2 bases, 7 bases remained unmatched. The CDR3 runs 15 residues. Germline assignment: CDR1 MNHEY and CDR2 SVGAGI. The CDR3 reads CASSQSGQGNYGYTF. CDR3 DNA: TGTGCCAGCAGTCAATCCGGACAGGGCAACTATGGCTACACCTTC.

This clone was picked up one time. The rearrangement links TRBV24-1 to TRBJ2-7, with a weak D call TRBD1 (5 bases). CDR1 KGHDR and CDR2 SFDVKD come from the germline V gene. V was pared by 10 bases and J by 6 bases, with 15 bases between. The CDR3 is 12 amino acids. The CDR3 sequence: CATAREGGEQYF. The CDR3 nucleotides are TGTGCCACTGCCAGGGAAGGCGGCGAGCAGTACTTC.

On this clone itself: One end of the junction varies from germline; a read error may be responsible. V and J are TRBV2 and TRBJ1-5, with 9 nucleotides matching TRBD1. The CDR3 runs to 14 residues. CDR1 SNHLY and CDR2 FYNNEI come from the germline V gene. DNA for the CDR3: TGTGCCAGCAGGGGGGACAGGGACAATCAACCCCAGCATTTT. As protein: CASRGDRDNQPQHF.

The chain has TRBV5-1 and TRBJ2-5, with D perhaps TRBD2 (7 bases). CDR1 and CDR2 from the germline V gene are SGHRS and YFSETQ. This CDR3 contains 16 residues. The germline V and J ends were trimmed by 4 bases and 2 bases, with 18 bases remaining between them. CDR3 sequence reads: CASSPSKRGGQETQYF. The CDR3 DNA sequence: TGCGCCAGCAGCCCATCTAAGAGGGGGGGACAAGAGACCCAGTACTTC.

The chain joins TRBV9 to TRBJ2-7; possible D gene TRBD1, 6 bases. V was shortened by 2 bases and J by 2 bases, with 11 bases between the two germline ends. The CDR3 sequence is 14 residues long. CDR1 is SGDLS, CDR2 YYNGEE, per germline. CDR3 DNA: TGTGCCAGCAGCGTGGGACAAAATCCCTACGAGCAGTACTTC. Its translation: CASSVGQNPYEQYF.